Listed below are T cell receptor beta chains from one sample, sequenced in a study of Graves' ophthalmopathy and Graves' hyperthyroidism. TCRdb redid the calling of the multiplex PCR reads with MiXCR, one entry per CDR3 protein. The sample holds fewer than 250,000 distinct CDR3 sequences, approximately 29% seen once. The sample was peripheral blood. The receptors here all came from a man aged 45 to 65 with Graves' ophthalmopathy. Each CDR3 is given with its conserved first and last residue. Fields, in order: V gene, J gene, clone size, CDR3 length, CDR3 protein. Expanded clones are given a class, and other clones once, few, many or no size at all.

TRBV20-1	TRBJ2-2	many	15	CSATPSGRLDGELFF
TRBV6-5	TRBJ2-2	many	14	CASRGWSNTGELFF
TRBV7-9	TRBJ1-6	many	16	CASSLVGHGQNSPLHF
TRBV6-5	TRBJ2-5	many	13	CASSTQGMGTQYF
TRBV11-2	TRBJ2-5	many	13	CASSPRPQETQYF
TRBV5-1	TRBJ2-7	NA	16	CASSSSGLAGVHEQYF
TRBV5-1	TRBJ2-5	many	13	CASSYGARETQYF
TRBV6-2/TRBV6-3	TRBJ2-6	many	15	CASSYDFSGANVLTF
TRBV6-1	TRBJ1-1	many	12	CASSRTPGEAFF
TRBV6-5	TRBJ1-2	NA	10	CATTWRGYTF
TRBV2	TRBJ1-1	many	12	CASSRVRREAFF
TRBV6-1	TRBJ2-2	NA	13	CASRPGQSGELFF
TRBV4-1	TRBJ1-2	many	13	CASSHQGSYGYTF
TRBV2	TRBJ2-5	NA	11	CASNRDETQYF
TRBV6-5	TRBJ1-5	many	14	CASSFTSSNQPQHF
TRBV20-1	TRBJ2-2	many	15	CSASHGQVNTGELFF
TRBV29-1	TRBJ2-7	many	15	CSVEDLSSGSYEQYF
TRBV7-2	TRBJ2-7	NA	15	CASSLLLAGQGEQYF
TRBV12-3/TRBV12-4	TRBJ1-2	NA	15	CASSLARVDQGGYTF
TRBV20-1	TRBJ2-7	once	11	CSAEDSYEQYF
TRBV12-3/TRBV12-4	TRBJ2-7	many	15	CASSFVGRADYEQYF
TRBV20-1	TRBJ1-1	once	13	CSARVGSATEAFF